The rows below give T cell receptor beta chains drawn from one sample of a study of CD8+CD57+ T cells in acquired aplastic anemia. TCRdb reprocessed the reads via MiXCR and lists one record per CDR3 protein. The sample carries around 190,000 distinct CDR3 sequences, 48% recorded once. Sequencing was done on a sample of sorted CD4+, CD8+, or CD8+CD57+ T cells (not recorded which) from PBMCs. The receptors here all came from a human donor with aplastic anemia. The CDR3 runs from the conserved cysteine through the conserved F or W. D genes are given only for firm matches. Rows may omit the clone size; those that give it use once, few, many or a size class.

CDR3 protein: CASSTDRGYTGELFF
CDR3 DNA: TGTGCCAGTAGTACGGACAGAGGATACACCGGGGAGCTGTTTTTT
clone size: many
D gene: .
V gene: TRBV19
J gene: TRBJ2-2

CDR3 protein: CASGLVTGWFYNEQFF
CDR3 DNA: TGTGCTAGTGGTTTGGTAACAGGGTGGTTCTACAATGAGCAGTTCTTC
clone size: many
D gene: .
V gene: TRBV12-5
J gene: TRBJ2-1

CDR3 protein: CASSSLPPLTGVGYEQYF
CDR3 DNA: TGCGCCAGCAGCTCTTTGCCCCCTTTAACAGGGGTCGGTTACGAGCAGTACTTC
clone size: many
D gene: TRBD1
V gene: TRBV5-1
J gene: TRBJ2-7

CDR3 protein: CASSARTSGGPSHNEQFF
CDR3 DNA: TGTGCCAGCAGTGCCAGGACTAGCGGGGGACCCTCCCACAATGAGCAGTTCTTC
clone size: once
D gene: TRBD2
V gene: TRBV2
J gene: TRBJ2-1

CDR3 protein: CASSSTASYGYTF
CDR3 DNA: TGTGCCAGCAGCAGCACGGCTAGCTATGGCTACACCTTC
clone size: few
D gene: .
V gene: TRBV7-6
J gene: TRBJ1-2

CDR3 protein: CSARASDRGFYEQYF
CDR3 DNA: TGCAGTGCTAGAGCTTCGGACAGGGGTTTTTACGAGCAGTACTTC
clone size: .
D gene: TRBD1
V gene: TRBV20-1
J gene: TRBJ2-7

CDR3 protein: CASSLWGPPGVSPLHF
CDR3 DNA: TGTGCCAGCAGCTTATGGGGGCCACCCGGGGTTTCACCCCTCCACTTT
clone size: many
D gene: .
V gene: TRBV11-2
J gene: TRBJ1-6

CDR3 protein: CASSLSRRGANVLTF
CDR3 DNA: TGTGCCAGTAGTCTCTCAAGAAGAGGGGCCAACGTCCTGACTTTC
clone size: .
D gene: .
V gene: TRBV19
J gene: TRBJ2-6

CDR3 protein: CASSFRRRGDQPQHF
CDR3 DNA: TGTGCCAGCAGCTTTCGCAGGCGAGGGGATCAGCCCCAGCATTTT
clone size: .
D gene: .
V gene: TRBV2
J gene: TRBJ1-5

CDR3 protein: CAIRKAGGLTDTQYF
CDR3 DNA: TGTGCCATCAGAAAAGCGGGAGGGCTCACAGATACGCAGTATTTT
clone size: .
D gene: TRBD2
V gene: TRBV10-3
J gene: TRBJ2-3

CDR3 protein: CSARPGTGNYEQYF
CDR3 DNA: TGCAGTGCTAGGCCCGGGACAGGGAACTACGAGCAGTACTTC
clone size: .
D gene: TRBD1
V gene: TRBV20-1
J gene: TRBJ2-7

CDR3 protein: CASSLDGAGPKGKFF
CDR3 DNA: TGTGCCAGCAGCTTGGACGGGGCGGGCCCTAAGGGGAAGTTCTTC
clone size: .
D gene: .
V gene: TRBV5-6
J gene: TRBJ2-1

CDR3 protein: CAISNGGLNTEAFF
CDR3 DNA: TGTGCCATCTCAAACGGGGGCTTGAACACTGAAGCTTTCTTT
clone size: many
D gene: .
V gene: TRBV7-3
J gene: TRBJ1-1